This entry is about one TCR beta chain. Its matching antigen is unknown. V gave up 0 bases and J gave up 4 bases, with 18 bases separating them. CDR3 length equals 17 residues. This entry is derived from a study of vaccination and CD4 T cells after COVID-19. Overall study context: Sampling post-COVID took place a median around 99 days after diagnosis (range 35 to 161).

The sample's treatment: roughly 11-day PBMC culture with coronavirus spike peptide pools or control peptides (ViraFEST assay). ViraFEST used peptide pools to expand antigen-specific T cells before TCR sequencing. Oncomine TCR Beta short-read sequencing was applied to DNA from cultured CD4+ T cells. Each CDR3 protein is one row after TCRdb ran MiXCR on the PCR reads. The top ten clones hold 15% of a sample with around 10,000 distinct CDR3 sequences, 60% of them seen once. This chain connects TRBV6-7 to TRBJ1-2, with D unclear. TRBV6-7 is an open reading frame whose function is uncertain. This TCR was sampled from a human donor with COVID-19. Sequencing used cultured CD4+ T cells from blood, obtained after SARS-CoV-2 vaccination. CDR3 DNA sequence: TGTGCCAGCAGTTACTCGTCGGGCACTGGGGAGGGCTATGGCTACACCTTC. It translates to CASSYSSGTGEGYGYTF.